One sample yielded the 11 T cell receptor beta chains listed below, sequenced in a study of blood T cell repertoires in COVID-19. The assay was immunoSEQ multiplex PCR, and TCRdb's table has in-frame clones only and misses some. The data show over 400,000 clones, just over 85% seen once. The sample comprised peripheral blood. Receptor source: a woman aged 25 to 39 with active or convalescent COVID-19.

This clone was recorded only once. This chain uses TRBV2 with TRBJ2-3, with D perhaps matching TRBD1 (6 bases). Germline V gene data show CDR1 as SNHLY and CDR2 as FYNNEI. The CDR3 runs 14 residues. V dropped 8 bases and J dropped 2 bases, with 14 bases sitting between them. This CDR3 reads CASLDRHNTDTQYF. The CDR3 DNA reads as TGTGCCAGCCTTGACAGGCACAACACAGATACGCAGTATTTT.

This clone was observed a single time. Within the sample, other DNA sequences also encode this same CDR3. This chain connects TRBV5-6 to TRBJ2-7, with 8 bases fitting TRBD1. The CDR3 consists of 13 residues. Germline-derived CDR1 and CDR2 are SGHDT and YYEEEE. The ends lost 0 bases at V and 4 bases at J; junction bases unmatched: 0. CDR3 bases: TGTGCCAGCAGCTTGGACAGGGGGTACGAGCAGTACTTC. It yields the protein CASSLDRGYEQYF.

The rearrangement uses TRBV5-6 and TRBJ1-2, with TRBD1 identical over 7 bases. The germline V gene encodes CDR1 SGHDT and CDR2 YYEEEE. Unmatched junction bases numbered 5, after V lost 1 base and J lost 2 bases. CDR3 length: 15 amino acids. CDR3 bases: TGTGCCAGCAGCTTGAGGCAGGGGGGAAACTATGGCTACACCTTC. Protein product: CASSLRQGGNYGYTF.

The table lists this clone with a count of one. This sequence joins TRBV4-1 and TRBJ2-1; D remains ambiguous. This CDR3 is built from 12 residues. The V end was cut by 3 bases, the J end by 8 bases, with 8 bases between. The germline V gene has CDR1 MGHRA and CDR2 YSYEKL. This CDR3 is CASSHESDEQFF. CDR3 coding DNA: TGCGCCAGCAGCCACGAGAGCGATGAGCAGTTCTTC.

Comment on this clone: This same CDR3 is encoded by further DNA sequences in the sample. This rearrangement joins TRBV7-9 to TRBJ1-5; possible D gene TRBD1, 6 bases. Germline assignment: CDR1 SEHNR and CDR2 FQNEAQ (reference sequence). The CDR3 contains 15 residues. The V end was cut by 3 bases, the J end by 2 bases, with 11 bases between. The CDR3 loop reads CASSLGGLGNQPQHF. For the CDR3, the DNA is TGTGCCAGCAGCTTGGGGGGGCTTGGCAATCAGCCCCAGCATTTT.

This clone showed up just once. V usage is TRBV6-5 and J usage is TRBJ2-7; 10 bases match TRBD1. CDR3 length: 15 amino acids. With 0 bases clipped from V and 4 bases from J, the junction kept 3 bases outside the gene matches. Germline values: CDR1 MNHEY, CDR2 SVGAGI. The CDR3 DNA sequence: TGTGCCAGCAGTTACTCCGGGACAGGGGAGTACGAGCAGTACTTC. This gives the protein CASSYSGTGEYEQYF.

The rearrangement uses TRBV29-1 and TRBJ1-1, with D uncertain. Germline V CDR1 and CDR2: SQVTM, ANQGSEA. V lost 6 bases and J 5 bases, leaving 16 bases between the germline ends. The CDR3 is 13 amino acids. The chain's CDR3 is CSVGPSRDTEAFF. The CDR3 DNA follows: TGCAGCGTAGGACCATCACGGGATACTGAAGCTTTCTTT.

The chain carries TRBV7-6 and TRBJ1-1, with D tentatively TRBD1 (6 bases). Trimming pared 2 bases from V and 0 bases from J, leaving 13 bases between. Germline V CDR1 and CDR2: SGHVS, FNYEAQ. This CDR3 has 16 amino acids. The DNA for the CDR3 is TGTGCCAGCAGCTTATTGGCAGGGGTCATGAACACTGAAGCTTTCTTT. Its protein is CASSLLAGVMNTEAFF. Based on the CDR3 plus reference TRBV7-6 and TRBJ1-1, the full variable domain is GAGVSQSPRYKVTKRGQDVALRCDPISGHVSLYWYRQALGQGPEFLTYFNYEAQQDKSGLPNDRFSAERPEGSISTLTIQRTEQRDSAMYRCASSLLAGVMNTEAFFGQGTRLTVV.

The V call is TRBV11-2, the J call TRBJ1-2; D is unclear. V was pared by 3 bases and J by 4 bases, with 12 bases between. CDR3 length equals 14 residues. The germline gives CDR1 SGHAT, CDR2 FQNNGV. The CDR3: CASSFGNAGYGYTF. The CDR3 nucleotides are TGTGCCAGCAGCTTCGGTAACGCCGGCTATGGCTACACCTTC.

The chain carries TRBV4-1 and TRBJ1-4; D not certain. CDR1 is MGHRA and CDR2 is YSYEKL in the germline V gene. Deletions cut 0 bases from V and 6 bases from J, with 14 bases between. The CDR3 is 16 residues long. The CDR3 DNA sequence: TGCGCCAGCAGCCAAGATCGTGCAGTCAGTTATGAAAAACTGTTTTTT. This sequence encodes CASSQDRAVSYEKLFF.

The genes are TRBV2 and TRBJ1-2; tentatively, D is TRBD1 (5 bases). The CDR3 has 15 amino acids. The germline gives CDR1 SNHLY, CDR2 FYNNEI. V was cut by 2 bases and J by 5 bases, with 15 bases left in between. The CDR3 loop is CASSESGTHRYGYTF. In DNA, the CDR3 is TGTGCCAGCAGTGAATCCGGGACTCACCGTTATGGCTACACCTTC.